Following are 5 T cell receptor beta chains from one sample sequenced in a study of CD8 T cells in Susac syndrome. Reverse transcription of about 0.45 to 1 ug RNA used random hexamers. MiXCR, run by TCRdb on the immunoSEQ multiplex PCR reads, gives a single entry per CDR3 protein. Of 80,000 or so distinct CDR3 sequences in the sample, 93% were seen once. The sample comprised CD4+ T cells from PBMCs. The source is a human donor with Susac syndrome.

CDR3 nucleotide sequence: TGTGCCAGCAGCTTGACCGCTAGCGGGACTTTCTACAATGAGCAGTTCTTC. Amino acid sequence: CASSLTASGTFYNEQFF. This rearrangement joins TRBV7-2 to TRBJ2-1, with TRBD2 matching over 9 bases. Germline V gene sequence: CDR1 SGHTA, CDR2 FQGNSA. V lost 3 bases, J lost 3 bases, and 9 bases stayed unmatched. This CDR3 has 17 residues.

The genes are TRBV25-1 and TRBJ2-1; 12 bases match TRBD2. V was pared by 8 bases and J by 7 bases, with 9 bases of the junction left unmatched. The CDR3 is 15 amino acids. CDR1 and CDR2 (germline): MGHDK, SYGVNS. Here the CDR3 reads CASSSGGAGWNEQFF. The CDR3 coding sequence is TGTGCCAGCTCTAGCGGGGGGGCAGGGTGGAATGAGCAGTTCTTC. Based on the CDR3 plus reference TRBV25-1 and TRBJ2-1, the full variable domain is EADIYQTPRYLVIGTGKKITLECSQTMGHDKMYWYQQDPGMELHLIHYSYGVNSTEKGDLSSESTVSRIRTEHFPLTLESARPSHTSQYLCASSSGGAGWNEQFFGPGTRLTVL.

V is TRBV6-5 and J is TRBJ2-7; D call uncertain. Germline V lookup: CDR1 MNHEY, CDR2 SVGAGI. Trimming left V 7 bases short and J 0 bases short, with 13 bases between. The CDR3 has 14 residues. CDR3 nucleotide sequence: TGTGCCAGCACCCAAGGACGGAACTCCTACGAGCAGTACTTC. Its protein is CASTQGRNSYEQYF.

This clonotype was observed a handful of times. This chain connects TRBV27 to TRBJ2-2; D is unresolved. In germline, CDR1 is MNHEY, CDR2 SMNVEV (reference sequence). The ends were cut back, 6 bases at V and 3 bases at J, with 11 bases in the middle. The CDR3 loop spans 14 amino acids. Here the CDR3 reads CASSNRAYTGELFF. For the CDR3, the DNA is TGTGCCAGCAGCAACCGGGCTTACACCGGGGAGCTGTTTTTT.

DNA of the CDR3: TGTGCCAGCAGCGCTTACTCTATCCCACTGGACAGATTCTCCTACGAGCAGTACTTC. Translating it yields CASSAYSIPLDRFSYEQYF. The chain uses TRBV6-1 and TRBJ2-7, with D perhaps matching TRBD1 (6 bases). The germline V and J ends were trimmed by 6 bases and 0 bases, with 27 bases remaining between them. This CDR3 comprises 19 residues. Germline V CDR1 and CDR2: MNHNS, SASEGT.